This T cell receptor beta chain emerged from a study of post-analysis software for immune sequencing data. The study, taken as a whole, reports: Relative to controls, patients had 5 or 6 TRBV segments at higher frequency, with TRBV5-6, TRBV5-1 and TRBV20-1 among these.

This clonotype showed up many times. Its specificity is unknown. TCR beta cDNA libraries included unique molecular identifiers. TCRdb analysed the PCR reads with MiXCR anew, one entry per CDR3 protein. The sample has about 800,000 distinct CDR3 sequences, roughly 27% seen once; the top ten hold approximately 0.55%. Trimming took 4 bases from V and 0 from J, leaving 8 bases between them. Germline assignment: CDR1 MNHEY and CDR2 SMNVEV (reference sequence). The CDR3 is 14 residues long. This clonotype originated in a girl aged 5-17 years with multiple sclerosis. Sequencing was carried out using blood. This chain connects TRBV27 to TRBJ2-3; D uncertain. The CDR3, as DNA: TGTGCCAGCAGTTCTCCAGGTAGCACAGATACGCAGTATTTT. It specifies CASSSPGSTDTQYF.